The 16 T cell receptor beta chains given below trace back to one sample, sequenced in a study of molecular identifiers for immune sequencing clone quantification. TCRdb reprocessed the PCR reads with MiXCR, giving one entry per CDR3 protein. The table records approximately 500,000 distinct CDR3 sequences, 20% to 25% of them present only once. What was sequenced was naive CD8+ T cells from blood, with Jurkat cell RNA spiked in. Subset in this sample: FACS-sorted CD8+CD4-CCR7+CD45RA+ naive T cells. The receptors stem from a human donor in good health. Some libraries in this study had Jurkat cell RNA spiked in.

This clonotype has just a few counts. The V call is TRBV14, the J call TRBJ2-7, with 7 bases matching TRBD1. The germline CDR1 and CDR2 sequences are SGHDN and FVKESK. The CDR3 loop spans 16 amino acids. V lost 0 bases to trimming and J lost 8 bases; unmatched junction nucleotides: 13. The CDR3 sequence is CASSQDMGQPVTKQYF. As DNA, the CDR3 is TGTGCCAGCAGCCAAGATATGGGACAGCCAGTTACGAAGCAGTACTTC.

Regarding this clonotype: Possible read error: a much larger clone is one base away. The chain combines TRBV20-1 with TRBJ2-7, with TRBD2 identical over 7 bases. Germline V lookup: CDR1 DFQATT, CDR2 SNEGSKA (reference sequence). This CDR3 spans 12 amino acids. The J segment lost 6 bases and the V segment lost 6 bases, leaving 8 bases of the junction unmatched. In DNA, the CDR3 is TGCAGTGCAACCACTAGCGCCTGCGAGCAGTACTTC. Its translation is CSATTSACEQYF.

In this sample, this clonotype turned up many times. The gene calls are TRBV27 and TRBJ2-3; 14 bases map to TRBD2. The V segment lost 4 bases and the J segment 1 base; nucleotides outside the gene matches: 7. This CDR3 contains 18 residues. Germline loops: CDR1 MNHEY, CDR2 SMNVEV (reference sequence). The CDR3 here is CASSSRLAGGPGTDTQYF. The CDR3 coding sequence is TGTGCCAGCAGTTCCCGACTAGCGGGAGGGCCTGGCACAGATACGCAGTATTTT.

This clonotype was observed once. The CDR3, as DNA: TGTGCCAGCAGCCCGTACGGGACTTCTAGCACAGATACGCAGCATTTT. It specifies CASSPYGTSSTDTQHF. This chain connects TRBV28 to TRBJ2-3; possible D gene TRBD1, 5 bases. The DNA end lines up better with TRBJ1-5; the J call may be wrong. CDR3 length: 16 amino acids. From germline, CDR1 is MDHEN and CDR2 SYDVKM.

This clonotype has just a few counts. This CDR3 reads CASSLDRAQETQYF. CDR3 DNA: TGTGCCAGCAGCCTGGACAGGGCGCAAGAGACCCAGTACTTC. The chain recombines TRBV9 with TRBJ2-5, with 8 nucleotides matching TRBD1. The CDR3 has 14 residues. Looked up from germline, CDR1 is SGDLS and CDR2 is YYNGEE. V shed 4 bases, J shed 2 bases, and the junction held 4 bases outside the gene matches.

To note about this clonotype: This could be a read error, since a much larger clone is one nucleotide away. This CDR3 is missing its conserved last phenylalanine or tryptophan, likely due to a read error. The chain combines TRBV24-1 with TRBJ2-1; D is perhaps TRBD2 (5 bases). Looked up from germline, CDR1 is KGHDR and CDR2 is SFDVKD. V lost 9 bases, J lost 6 bases, and 11 bases lay in between. The CDR3 contains 12 residues. The DNA of the CDR3 is TGTGCCACCGTCGGGGAACGCAATGAGCAGTTCCTC. Encoded protein: CATVGERNEQFL.

In its sample, this clonotype was seen a few times. CDR3 sequence (DNA): TGCAGTGCTAGAGATCGTCTGGGCGGCCTTCAGCCCCAGCATTTT. Translated, it gives CSARDRLGGLQPQHF. This chain uses TRBV20-1 with TRBJ1-5, with D hard to call. The V and J ends lost 0 bases and 6 bases respectively, with 15 bases between them. The CDR3 extends over 15 amino acids. The germline gives CDR1 DFQATT, CDR2 SNEGSKA (reference sequence).

This clonotype was observed many times. This chain joins TRBV5-6 and TRBJ2-7, with 8 bases identical to TRBD1. The CDR3 contains 12 residues. From germline, CDR1 is SGHDT and CDR2 YYEEEE. V lost 0 bases and J lost 12; bases outside the gene matches: 5. CDR3 DNA: TGTGCCAGCAGCTTGGGGACAGGGTTTGCGTACTTC. Translating gives CASSLGTGFAYF.

This clonotype was observed at least ten times. The chain employs TRBV7-9 and TRBJ1-5, with a possible D match to TRBD1 (6 bases). V dropped 4 bases and J dropped 6 bases, with 10 bases sitting between them. There are 13 residues in the CDR3. Germline values: CDR1 SEHNR, CDR2 FQNEAQ (reference sequence). For the CDR3, the DNA is TGTGCCAGCAGCTCAGGGGTGAGTCAGCCCCAGCATTTT. Protein: CASSSGVSQPQHF.

V and J are TRBV4-1 and TRBJ1-1; 8 nucleotides line up with TRBD1. Germline CDR1 reads MGHRA; CDR2 reads YSYEKL. The CDR3 runs to 15 residues. Trimming removed 2 bases from V and 1 base from J; junction bases left unmatched: 3. CDR3 DNA sequence: TGCGCCAGCAGCCAATCCGGGACAGGGAACACTGAAGCTTTCTTT. This codes for CASSQSGTGNTEAFF.

This clonotype has a handful of counts. The J gene is TRBJ1-1, the V gene TRBV7-9, with 11 positions matching TRBD1. The ends lost 5 bases at V and 0 bases at J; junction bases unmatched: 5. CDR3 size: 16 residues. CDR1 is SEHNR, CDR2 FQNEAQ, per germline (reference sequence). This chain's CDR3 is CASSIPGQGVNTEAFF. CDR3 nucleotides: TGTGCCAGCAGCATCCCGGGACAGGGGGTGAACACTGAAGCTTTCTTT.

The chain couples TRBV7-9 to TRBJ2-7; D possibly corresponds to TRBD1 (6 bases). This CDR3 comprises 15 residues. Germline values: CDR1 SEHNR, CDR2 FQNEAQ (reference sequence). V was clipped by 5 bases and J by 6 bases, with 20 bases between them. CDR3 nucleotides: TGTGCCAGCAGCAAAACCGCCAGGGGAACCCTCGAGCAGTACTTC. Translating gives CASSKTARGTLEQYF.

A note on this clonotype: A much larger clone differs from this one at a single base, so this may be a read error. The chain is built from TRBV6-5 and TRBJ2-7, with D tentatively TRBD1 (6 bases). The germline CDR1 and CDR2 sequences are MNHEY and SVGAGI. This CDR3 contains 15 residues. This CDR3 is CASSPATGSSYEQCF. The CDR3 nucleotides read TGTGCCAGCAGCCCCGCGACAGGAAGCTCCTACGAGCAGTGCTTC.

DNA for the CDR3: TGCAGTGCTAGAGATTCAGGGACAGGGTTCCCCGGGGAGCTGTTTTTT. Translated: CSARDSGTGFPGELFF. J is TRBJ2-2 and V is TRBV20-1, with TRBD1 matching over 9 bases. With V trimmed by 0 bases and J by 6 bases, 8 bases remained unmatched. The CDR3 has 16 residues. The germline gives CDR1 DFQATT, CDR2 SNEGSKA (reference sequence).

To note about this clonotype: This may come from a read error, since a much larger clone is one base off. CDR3 sequence reads: CASTTEGQSDTEAFF. In DNA form, the CDR3 reads TGTGCCAGCACCACGGAGGGACAATCGGACACTGAAGCTTTCTTT. The J gene is TRBJ1-1, the V gene TRBV4-2; a weak D match, TRBD1 (6 bases). CDR1 is LGHNA, CDR2 YNFKEQ, per germline. CDR3 length: 15 residues. The ends were cut back, 7 bases at V and 3 bases at J, with 18 bases in the middle.

In this sample, this clonotype turned up many times. The chain links TRBV7-9 to TRBJ2-1; 7 nucleotides line up with TRBD1. Germline CDR1 SEHNR, CDR2 FQNEAQ (reference sequence). This CDR3 has 17 amino acids. Trimming cost V 4 bases and J 3 bases; bases outside gene matches: 12. The CDR3 here is CASSYAPGQSHYNEQFF. The CDR3, as DNA: TGTGCCAGCAGCTATGCTCCGGGACAGAGCCACTACAATGAGCAGTTCTTC.